The clone carrying this T cell receptor (beta chain) turned up a few times. The method was immunoSEQ multiplex PCR; TCRdb's version includes in-frame clones alone and lacks a portion of them. The table includes around 140,000 clones, almost 85% detected once. This record belongs to a study of blood T cell repertoires in COVID-19. Sequenced: peripheral blood. The source is a man aged 60-69 years with acute or convalescent COVID-19.

CDR3 in DNA: TGTGCCAGCAGCGCCGGGGAAATCACAGATACGCAGTATTTT. Translation: CASSAGEITDTQYF. This sequence joins TRBV7-9 and TRBJ2-3; weak D call: TRBD2 (5 bases). The V end lost 5 bases, the J end lost 2 bases, and 11 bases lay between the germline ends. The CDR3 extends over 14 amino acids. CDR1 is SEHNR and CDR2 is FQNEAQ in the germline V gene (reference sequence).